These 25 T cell receptor beta chains originate from one sample sequenced in a study of cytomegalovirus exposure and HLA in healthy donors. Primers: 60 Vbeta forward and 13 Jbeta reverse. The repertoire was sequenced with immunoSEQ multiplex PCR; TCRdb's copy has only in-frame clones and lacks some. The table records around 200,000 clones, approximately 70% of them present only once. Sequencing used PBMCs. The receptor set was obtained from a man between 40 and 49 years old in good health and CMV-seropositive.

J is TRBJ2-1 and V is TRBV5-6; TRBD1 aligns across 7 bases. Germline V gene sequence: CDR1 SGHDT, CDR2 YYEEEE. This CDR3 is built from 16 residues. V trimming: 4 bases; J trimming: 4 bases; junction bases outside the gene matches: 11. Written as DNA, the CDR3 is TGTGCCAGCAGCCTCCGCTACAGGGGATTATACAATGAGCAGTTCTTC. As protein: CASSLRYRGLYNEQFF.

J is TRBJ2-5 and V is TRBV7-6; D unclear. The J call is doubtful: the DNA matches TRBJ2-7 better. From germline, CDR1 is SGHVS and CDR2 FNYEAQ. The CDR3 covers 17 residues. The DNA of the CDR3 is TGTGCCAGCAGCTTAGCCCCCCGGGTGGTGGAAGGCGGCGAGCAGTACTTC. Translation gives CASSLAPRVVEGGEQYF.

This clone has more than one count but fewer than ten. This chain links TRBV27 with TRBJ2-6; TRBD1 matches 10 bases. In germline, CDR1 is MNHEY, CDR2 SMNVEV (reference sequence). V was clipped by 6 bases and J by 1 base; unmatched bases: 12. This CDR3 comprises 19 residues. CDR3 bases: TGTGCCAGCAGCTCCCTCCGGGACAGGGGAGGGTCTGGGGCCAACGTCCTGACTTTC. Amino acid sequence: CASSSLRDRGGSGANVLTF. The full variable domain, completed using reference TRBV27 and TRBJ2-6, is EAQVTQNPRYLITVTGKKLTVTCSQNMNHEYMSWYRQDPGLGLRQIYYSMNVEVTDKGDVPEGYKVSRKEKRNFPLILESPSPNQTSLYFCASSSLRDRGGSGANVLTFGAGSRLTVL.

This clone was picked up one time. The CDR3 DNA reads as TGCGCCAGCAGGGGACAGGGGCACTATGGCTACACCTTC. Translation gives CASRGQGHYGYTF. This chain uses TRBV4-1 with TRBJ1-2; 10 bases map to TRBD1. The CDR3 length is 13 residues. CDR1 is MGHRA, CDR2 YSYEKL, per germline. V dropped 6 bases and J dropped 3; count of bases not matched to a gene: 1.

This clone has only one observation. The chain employs TRBV29-1 and TRBJ2-2; possibly TRBD1 for D (5 bases). V was cut by 7 bases and J by 6 bases, with 9 bases left in between. This CDR3 has 11 amino acids. Looked up from germline, CDR1 is SQVTM and CDR2 is ANQGSEA. The CDR3 region has the DNA TGCAGCGCCTGGGGCTCCGGGGAGCTGTTTTTT. Translated: CSAWGSGELFF.

This clone was seen a few times. V and J are TRBV27 and TRBJ1-4; no definite D call. Between the trimmed V and J ends, which lost 2 bases and 3 bases, there was a span of 10 bases. Germline V gene sequence: CDR1 MNHEY, CDR2 SMNVEV (reference sequence). The CDR3 is 15 residues long. CDR3 nucleotides: TGTGCCAGCAGTTTACAGAGGTTCCCTAATGAAAAACTGTTTTTT. Translation gives CASSLQRFPNEKLFF.

The V gene is TRBV19, the J gene TRBJ1-5; tentatively, D is TRBD1 (6 bases). There are 14 residues in the CDR3. Trimming took off 5 bases at V and 6 bases at J, with 14 bases between the two ends. Germline assignment: CDR1 LNHDA and CDR2 SQIVND (reference sequence). CDR3 loop: CASSETGSGQPQHF. CDR3 nucleotides: TGTGCCAGTAGTGAAACAGGGTCAGGTCAGCCCCAGCATTTT.

This clone turned up a few times. This chain uses TRBV9 with TRBJ2-3; D not resolved. V was shortened by 4 bases and J by 6 bases, with 6 bases between the two germline ends. This CDR3 has 11 residues. CDR1 is SGDLS and CDR2 is YYNGEE in the germline V gene. DNA of the CDR3: TGTGCCAGCAGCTCTGAGGATACGCAGTATTTT. Translated, it gives CASSSEDTQYF.

The rearrangement uses TRBV9 and TRBJ2-3, with 7 nucleotides matching TRBD2. V trimming: 4 bases; J trimming: 2 bases; junction bases outside the gene matches: 10. Germline CDR1 and CDR2: SGDLS and YYNGEE. The CDR3 consists of 16 residues. This chain's CDR3 is CASSPSGGSSTDTQYF. CDR3 sequence (DNA): TGTGCCAGCAGCCCCTCCGGGGGGTCTTCCACAGATACGCAGTATTTT.

The chain recombines TRBV20-1 with TRBJ2-3; unclear D gene. V lost 5 bases to trimming and J lost 6 bases, with 9 bases between them. Germline V CDR1 and CDR2: DFQATT, SNEGSKA (reference sequence). This CDR3 contains 11 residues. The CDR3 DNA sequence: TGCAGTGCTCCCTCCCGGGATACGCAGTATTTT. It translates to CSAPSRDTQYF.

This chain uses TRBV7-8 with TRBJ1-1; 10 bases agree with TRBD1. After removal of 2 bases from V and 1 base from J, the junction contained 7 bases not matched to a gene. This CDR3 has 17 residues. Germline CDR1 reads SGHVS; CDR2 reads FQNEAQ. Here the CDR3 DNA reads TGTGCCAGCAGCTTAACCGGGACAGGGGAAGGGAACACTGAAGCTTTCTTT. Its translation: CASSLTGTGEGNTEAFF.

The chain links TRBV7-9 to TRBJ2-2, with 9 positions matching TRBD1. Looked up from germline, CDR1 is SEHNR and CDR2 is FQNEAQ (reference sequence). This CDR3 is built from 15 residues. Trimming took 4 bases from V and 6 from J; bases not matched to a gene: 6. CDR3 sequence: CASSSDRGAAGELFF. The CDR3 nucleotides are TGTGCCAGCAGCTCGGACAGGGGAGCGGCCGGGGAGCTGTTTTTT.

V usage is TRBV29-1 and J usage is TRBJ2-5, with TRBD1 identical over 7 bases. V was pared by 6 bases and J by 1 base, with 17 bases of the junction left unmatched. Germline V gives CDR1 SQVTM, CDR2 ANQGSEA. CDR3 length: 17 amino acids. CDR3 coding DNA: TGCAGCGTCGGGGCCCCAACAGGGGACCCGCTCCAAGAGACCCAGTACTTC. It codes for CSVGAPTGDPLQETQYF. Using reference TRBV29-1 and TRBJ2-5 for the parts outside the CDR3, the full variable domain is SAVISQKPSRDICQRGTSLTIQCQVDSQVTMMFWYRQQPGQSLTLIATANQGSEATYESGFVIDKFPISRPNLTFSTLTVSNMSPEDSSIYLCSVGAPTGDPLQETQYFGPGTRLLVL.

This sequence joins TRBV6-1 and TRBJ1-5, with a tentative D call TRBD1 (6 bases). CDR3 size: 14 residues. The germline V gene encodes CDR1 MNHNS and CDR2 SASEGT. Trimming shortened V by 1 base and J by 7 bases, and 11 bases separated the two germline ends. The CDR3 is CASSEGQGHQPQHF. Written as DNA, the CDR3 is TGTGCCAGCAGTGAAGGGCAGGGGCACCAGCCCCAGCATTTT.

This clone was counted a few times. The chain recombines TRBV2 with TRBJ1-4, with D possibly being TRBD1 (5 bases). Trimming took 6 bases from V and 8 from J, leaving 13 bases between them. The CDR3 is made up of 13 amino acids. Germline CDR1 reads SNHLY; CDR2 reads FYNNEI. CDR3 coding DNA: TGTGCCAGCAGAGCAGGGTCGAGGGAAAAACTGTTTTTT. This sequence encodes CASRAGSREKLFF.

The rearrangement joins TRBV20-1 to TRBJ2-7; no clear D. Germline V CDR1 and CDR2: DFQATT, SNEGSKA (reference sequence). V lost 6 bases and J lost 0, with 3 bases in between. The CDR3 sequence is 10 residues long. The DNA of the CDR3 is TGCAGTGCCGTCTCCTACGAGCAGTACTTC. Its protein product is CSAVSYEQYF.

The rearrangement joins TRBV11-2 to TRBJ2-1, with 8 bases lining up with TRBD2. Germline V CDR1 and CDR2: SGHAT, FQNNGV. The CDR3 is made up of 19 amino acids. J was trimmed by 0 bases and V by 0 bases; bases with no gene match: 10. CDR3 bases: TGTGCCAGCAGCTTAGATGGCGGGGGGTCCTATAGCTCCTACAATGAGCAGTTCTTC. Translation gives CASSLDGGGSYSSYNEQFF.

The chain carries TRBV29-1 and TRBJ1-2, with 7 positions matching TRBD1. The CDR3 loop spans 11 amino acids. V shed 6 bases, J shed 8 bases, and the junction held 6 bases outside the gene matches. Germline CDR1 is SQVTM and CDR2 is ANQGSEA. CDR3 DNA sequence: TGCAGCGTCCAAGACAGGGACGGCTACACCTTC. This translates into CSVQDRDGYTF.

Points on this clone: One end of the junction fails to match germline, which may point to a read error. CDR3 region: CASTTTRTSGGGDHF. CDR3 DNA sequence: TGTGCCAGCACCACCACTCGGACTAGCGGGGGGGGCGACCACTTC. The chain joins TRBV6-1 to TRBJ2-4; TRBD2 agrees at 15 bases. Per germline, CDR1 MNHNS and CDR2 SASEGT. CDR3 length: 15 residues.

V gene TRBV6-5 combines with J gene TRBJ1-6; D uncertain. Germline CDR1 MNHEY, CDR2 SVGAGI. Deletions cut 7 bases from V and 6 bases from J, with 16 bases between. This CDR3 is 15 amino acids long. The DNA of the CDR3 is TGTGCCAGCACCTCATTGAGCGGGTTTAATTCACCCCTCCACTTT. It translates to CASTSLSGFNSPLHF.

The V and J genes are TRBV7-9 and TRBJ1-5, with D hard to call. V was cut by 1 base and J by 7 bases, with 8 bases left in between. The germline V gene encodes CDR1 SEHNR and CDR2 FQNEAQ (reference sequence). The CDR3 is made up of 13 amino acids. The CDR3 nucleotides read TGTGCCAGCAGCTTAGTCATAGAACAGCCCCAGCATTTT. As protein: CASSLVIEQPQHF.

The DNA of the CDR3 is TGCGCCAGCAGTACCTCAGGGGGGAGCTACGAGCAGTACTTC. As protein: CASSTSGGSYEQYF. The V gene is TRBV5-1, the J gene TRBJ2-5; TRBD1 is a possible D gene (7 bases). The end of the DNA is better explained by TRBJ2-7, so the J call may be wrong. The CDR3 totals 14 residues. Looked up from germline, CDR1 is SGHRS and CDR2 is YFSETQ.

Only one count was recorded for this clone. The chain recombines TRBV7-8 with TRBJ1-6; no definite D call. Germline CDR1 reads SGHVS; CDR2 reads FQNEAQ. Trimming left V 1 base short and J 9 bases short, with 7 bases between. The CDR3 runs 13 residues. The CDR3 nucleotides are TGTGCCAGCAGCTTAGAGTCCGGTTCACCCCTCCACTTT. Amino acids: CASSLESGSPLHF.

This clone came up a few times. The chain links TRBV11-2 to TRBJ2-5; 7 positions agree with TRBD2. J lost 2 bases, V lost 0 bases, and 9 bases had no gene match. The CDR3 length is 17 residues. The germline V gene has CDR1 SGHAT and CDR2 FQNNGV. The CDR3 DNA reads as TGTGCCAGCAGCTTAGATTGGGAGCGGGGCTTTCAAGAGACCCAGTACTTC. It translates to CASSLDWERGFQETQYF.

The chain couples TRBV7-9 to TRBJ1-3; D is undetermined. CDR1 and CDR2 from the germline V gene are SEHNR and FQNEAQ (reference sequence). The ends were cut back, 1 base at V and 6 bases at J, with 13 bases in the middle. This CDR3 has 15 residues. The CDR3 DNA follows: TGTGCCAGCAGCTTAGGATATGGCGGGATAAACACCATATATTTT. Translation gives CASSLGYGGINTIYF.